This is a list of T cell receptor beta chains from one sample in a study of T-cell memory formation after mild COVID-19. Each CDR3 protein is one row after TCRdb ran MiXCR on the 5' RACE reads. There are tens of thousands of distinct CDR3 sequences in the sample; around 14% occur only once, and about 31% lies in the top ten. Sequences were obtained from PBMCs or a T cell subset sorted from them (not recorded which). These receptors were obtained from an adult woman who had mild COVID-19 (a few samples of this study predate the infection). Cell type and time point are not known. The CDR3 runs from the conserved cysteine through the conserved F or W. D genes are given only for firm matches. Clone size is shown for a subset of rows, as once, few, many or a class of expanded clone.

J gene,clone size,V gene,D gene,CDR3 DNA,CDR3 protein
TRBJ2-3,-,TRBV7-8,-,TGTGCCAGCAGGGACAGCCTCACAGATACGCAGTATTTT,CASRDSLTDTQYF
TRBJ2-5,few,TRBV30,TRBD1,TGTGCCTGGAGTGCATGGGACAGGCAAGAGACCCAGTACTTC,CAWSAWDRQETQYF
TRBJ2-7,many,TRBV14,-,TGTGCCAGCAGCCTACGCCGGGACCGCTCCTACGAGCAGTACTTC,CASSLRRDRSYEQYF
TRBJ2-3,-,TRBV9,-,TGTGCCAGCAGCGTCGCAGGCCCGCTTAGCACAGATACGCAGTATTTT,CASSVAGPLSTDTQYF
TRBJ2-3,few,TRBV29-1,-,TGCAGCGTTGAAGATGGCTATACGCAGTATTTT,CSVEDGYTQYF
TRBJ2-1,many,TRBV7-9,TRBD2,TGTGCCAGCAGCTGGAACCCACTAGCGGGAGACTACAATGAGCAGTTCTTC,CASSWNPLAGDYNEQFF
TRBJ1-1,few,TRBV4-3,-,TGCGCCAGCAGCCAAGATGGGGCGATGAACACTGAAGCTTTCTTT,CASSQDGAMNTEAFF
TRBJ2-5,many,TRBV7-9,TRBD1,TGTGCCAGCACCCGGGGACCGGGGACAGGAGCCGTACAAGAGACCCAGTACTTC,CASTRGPGTGAVQETQYF
TRBJ2-4,-,TRBV7-2,TRBD2,TGTGCCAGCAGCTTAGCACTAGCGGGGGAAAAAAACATTCAGTACTTC,CASSLALAGEKNIQYF
TRBJ2-4,few,TRBV20-1,-,TGCAGTGCTAGGGGATTGATTGACATTCAGTACTTC,CSARGLIDIQYF
TRBJ2-1,many,TRBV14,-,TGTGCCAGCAGCCACTTGGGGGGTTTCGGAGATGAGCAGTTCTTC,CASSHLGGFGDEQFF
TRBJ2-5,-,TRBV29-1,TRBD1,TGCAGCGTTTGGGGGACAGTCGAGACCCAGTACTTC,CSVWGTVETQYF
TRBJ2-1,many,TRBV6-6,TRBD1,TGTGCCAGCAGTTTTACAGGGGGCTCCTACAATGAGCAGTTCTTC,CASSFTGGSYNEQFF
TRBJ2-1,few,TRBV12-2,-,TGTGCAAGTCGCTTATTTAGGCGGGGGGGCCAAGATGAGCAGTTCTTC,CASRLFRRGGQDEQFF
TRBJ2-7,few,TRBV7-8,TRBD1,TGTGCCAGCAGTTCGGACAGGGCCGAGCAGTACTTC,CASSSDRAEQYF
TRBJ2-3,few,TRBV5-6,TRBD2,TGTGCCAGCAGGCGAACCGGGACTAGCATCACAGATACGCAGTATTTT,CASRRTGTSITDTQYF
TRBJ2-3,few,TRBV5-1,-,TGCGCCAGCAGAGTCGGCGGTAGCACAGATACGCAGTATTTT,CASRVGGSTDTQYF
TRBJ2-1,few,TRBV24-1,-,TGTGCCACCAGTCCCGGGACAGCACCGGGGGATGAGCAGTTCTTC,CATSPGTAPGDEQFF
TRBJ2-1,-,TRBV7-2,TRBD2,TGTGCCAGCAGCATCGGGACTAGCGGATACAATGAGCAGTTCTTC,CASSIGTSGYNEQFF
TRBJ2-1,many,TRBV5-1,TRBD2,TGCGCCAGCAGCTTGGGACTAGCGGGAGTGTCCCACAATGAGCAGTTCTTC,CASSLGLAGVSHNEQFF
TRBJ2-7,few,TRBV7-9,-,TGTGCCAGCACCCTATCCGGGGTGGCCTACGAGCAGTACTTC,CASTLSGVAYEQYF
TRBJ2-3,many,TRBV12-3/TRBV12-4,TRBD1,TGTGCCAGCAGGCAGACAGGGGTTAGTTCAGATACGCAGTATTTT,CASRQTGVSSDTQYF
TRBJ2-7,medium-sized,TRBV5-1,TRBD1,TGCGCCAGCAGCCCGACAGGGCCCACCTACGAGCAGTACTTC,CASSPTGPTYEQYF
TRBJ2-7,few,TRBV29-1,TRBD1,TGCAGCGTTATGGACAGGGGGTCCTACGAGCAGTACTTC,CSVMDRGSYEQYF
TRBJ2-1,-,TRBV7-9,-,TGTGCCAGCAGCTTAGCCCGTGGAGTCTACCCCCAAACCGATGAGCAGTTCTTC,CASSLARGVYPQTDEQFF
TRBJ2-1,-,TRBV9,TRBD2,TGTGCCAGCAGCGTAGCTACGGATTACGGCGGGAGGGATTTGCAGGAGCAGTTCTTC,CASSVATDYGGRDLQEQFF
TRBJ2-3,few,TRBV2,-,TGTGCCAGCAGTGATTTCGCTGGGGTAGAAGAAGATACGCAGTATTTT,CASSDFAGVEEDTQYF
TRBJ2-1,few,TRBV12-3/TRBV12-4,-,TGTGCCAGCACCACTCACAGTGTGGTCTACAATGAGCAGTTCTTC,CASTTHSVVYNEQFF
TRBJ2-5,-,TRBV9,-,TGTGCCAGCAGCGCCTTCCGGGAGAAGGAGACCCAGTACTTC,CASSAFREKETQYF